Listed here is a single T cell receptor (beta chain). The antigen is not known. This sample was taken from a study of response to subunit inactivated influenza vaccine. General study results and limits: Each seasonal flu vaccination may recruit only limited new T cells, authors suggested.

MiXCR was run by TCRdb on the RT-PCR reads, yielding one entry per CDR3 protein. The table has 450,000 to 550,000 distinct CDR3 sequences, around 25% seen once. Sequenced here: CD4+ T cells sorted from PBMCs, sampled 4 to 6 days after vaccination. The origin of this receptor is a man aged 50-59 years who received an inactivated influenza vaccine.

In DNA, the CDR3 is TGCAGTGTTCGTGCGGGGAGCAATCAGCCCCAGCATTTT. Residues: CSVRAGSNQPQHF. V gene TRBV20-1 combines with J gene TRBJ1-5; D not certain. With 7 bases removed from V and 1 base from J, the gap between germline ends came to 11 bases. The germline gives CDR1 DFQATT, CDR2 SNEGSKA (reference sequence). The CDR3 is made up of 13 amino acids.